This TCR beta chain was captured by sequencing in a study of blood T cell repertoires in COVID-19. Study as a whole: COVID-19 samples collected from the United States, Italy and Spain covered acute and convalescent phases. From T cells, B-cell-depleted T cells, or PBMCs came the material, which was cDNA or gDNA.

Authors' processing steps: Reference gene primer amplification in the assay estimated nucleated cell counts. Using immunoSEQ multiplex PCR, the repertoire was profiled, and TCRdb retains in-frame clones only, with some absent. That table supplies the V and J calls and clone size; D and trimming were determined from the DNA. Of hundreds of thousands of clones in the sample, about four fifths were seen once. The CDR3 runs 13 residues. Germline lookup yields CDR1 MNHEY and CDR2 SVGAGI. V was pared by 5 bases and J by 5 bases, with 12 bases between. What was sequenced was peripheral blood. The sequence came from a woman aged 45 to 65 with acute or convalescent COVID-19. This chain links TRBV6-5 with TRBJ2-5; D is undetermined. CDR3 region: CASSPGSGETQYF. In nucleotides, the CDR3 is TGTGCCAGCAGTCCCGGGTCTGGGGAGACCCAGTACTTC.